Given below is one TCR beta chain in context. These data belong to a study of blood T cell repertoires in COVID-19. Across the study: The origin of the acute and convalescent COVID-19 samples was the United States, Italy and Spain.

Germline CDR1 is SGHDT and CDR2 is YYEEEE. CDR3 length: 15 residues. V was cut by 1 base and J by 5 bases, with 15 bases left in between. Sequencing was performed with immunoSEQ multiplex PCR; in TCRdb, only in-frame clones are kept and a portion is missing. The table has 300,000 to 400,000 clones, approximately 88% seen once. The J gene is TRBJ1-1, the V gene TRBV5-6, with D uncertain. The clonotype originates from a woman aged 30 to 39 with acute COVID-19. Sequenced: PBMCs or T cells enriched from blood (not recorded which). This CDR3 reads CASSLHPVAGTEAFF. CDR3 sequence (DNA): TGTGCCAGCAGCTTGCATCCGGTTGCGGGAACTGAAGCTTTCTTT. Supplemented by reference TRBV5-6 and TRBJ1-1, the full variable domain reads DAGVTQSPTHLIKTRGQQVTLRCSPKSGHDTVSWYQQALGQGPQFIFQYYEEEERQRGNFPDRFSGHQFPNYSSELNVNALLLGDSALYLCASSLHPVAGTEAFFGQGTRLTVV.